This T cell receptor beta chain was observed in a study of tumor-infiltrating lymphocytes in primary liver carcinoma. Study context: Regardless of tissue type, samples showed similar yields of roughly 3.5 to 7.5 million productive TCRbeta reads.

As regards this clonotype: Its antigen is unidentified.

Findings and caveats of the study: About 7-25% of top clones, no more, were shared by all five regions.

Between the trimmed V and J ends, which lost 5 bases and 5 bases, there was a span of 13 bases. Germline CDR1 and CDR2: SGDLS and YYNGEE. The CDR3 covers 13 residues. From unsorted bulk tissue weighing roughly 18-31 mg, DNA and RNA were co-extracted. Tumor samples all exceeded 75% viable tumor cells. A constant-region primer primed TCR beta cDNA synthesis from about 0.55 ug of total RNA. ARM-PCR, slightly modified, supplied the TCR beta libraries through three nested multiplex PCR rounds. A C-beta reverse primer was combined with TRBV1-TRBV30 forward primers in the first two PCR rounds, and each round had ten to eleven cycles. In TCRdb, the multiplex PCR reads were re-called with MiXCR into one record per CDR3 protein. The table records about 54,000 distinct CDR3 sequences, about 80% of them present only once.

The sequence came from a man aged 40-50 years with primary liver carcinoma and hepatitis B virus infection. The chain has TRBV9 and TRBJ2-5; a possible D gene is TRBD2 (6 bases). Sequencing was done on a sample of liver tumor tissue from sampling region 2. This sample's subset: tumor region T2, inferior pole. The CDR3 protein is CASRGLTTETQYF. The CDR3 bases are TGTGCCAGCAGAGGACTAACGACGGAGACCCAGTACTTC.